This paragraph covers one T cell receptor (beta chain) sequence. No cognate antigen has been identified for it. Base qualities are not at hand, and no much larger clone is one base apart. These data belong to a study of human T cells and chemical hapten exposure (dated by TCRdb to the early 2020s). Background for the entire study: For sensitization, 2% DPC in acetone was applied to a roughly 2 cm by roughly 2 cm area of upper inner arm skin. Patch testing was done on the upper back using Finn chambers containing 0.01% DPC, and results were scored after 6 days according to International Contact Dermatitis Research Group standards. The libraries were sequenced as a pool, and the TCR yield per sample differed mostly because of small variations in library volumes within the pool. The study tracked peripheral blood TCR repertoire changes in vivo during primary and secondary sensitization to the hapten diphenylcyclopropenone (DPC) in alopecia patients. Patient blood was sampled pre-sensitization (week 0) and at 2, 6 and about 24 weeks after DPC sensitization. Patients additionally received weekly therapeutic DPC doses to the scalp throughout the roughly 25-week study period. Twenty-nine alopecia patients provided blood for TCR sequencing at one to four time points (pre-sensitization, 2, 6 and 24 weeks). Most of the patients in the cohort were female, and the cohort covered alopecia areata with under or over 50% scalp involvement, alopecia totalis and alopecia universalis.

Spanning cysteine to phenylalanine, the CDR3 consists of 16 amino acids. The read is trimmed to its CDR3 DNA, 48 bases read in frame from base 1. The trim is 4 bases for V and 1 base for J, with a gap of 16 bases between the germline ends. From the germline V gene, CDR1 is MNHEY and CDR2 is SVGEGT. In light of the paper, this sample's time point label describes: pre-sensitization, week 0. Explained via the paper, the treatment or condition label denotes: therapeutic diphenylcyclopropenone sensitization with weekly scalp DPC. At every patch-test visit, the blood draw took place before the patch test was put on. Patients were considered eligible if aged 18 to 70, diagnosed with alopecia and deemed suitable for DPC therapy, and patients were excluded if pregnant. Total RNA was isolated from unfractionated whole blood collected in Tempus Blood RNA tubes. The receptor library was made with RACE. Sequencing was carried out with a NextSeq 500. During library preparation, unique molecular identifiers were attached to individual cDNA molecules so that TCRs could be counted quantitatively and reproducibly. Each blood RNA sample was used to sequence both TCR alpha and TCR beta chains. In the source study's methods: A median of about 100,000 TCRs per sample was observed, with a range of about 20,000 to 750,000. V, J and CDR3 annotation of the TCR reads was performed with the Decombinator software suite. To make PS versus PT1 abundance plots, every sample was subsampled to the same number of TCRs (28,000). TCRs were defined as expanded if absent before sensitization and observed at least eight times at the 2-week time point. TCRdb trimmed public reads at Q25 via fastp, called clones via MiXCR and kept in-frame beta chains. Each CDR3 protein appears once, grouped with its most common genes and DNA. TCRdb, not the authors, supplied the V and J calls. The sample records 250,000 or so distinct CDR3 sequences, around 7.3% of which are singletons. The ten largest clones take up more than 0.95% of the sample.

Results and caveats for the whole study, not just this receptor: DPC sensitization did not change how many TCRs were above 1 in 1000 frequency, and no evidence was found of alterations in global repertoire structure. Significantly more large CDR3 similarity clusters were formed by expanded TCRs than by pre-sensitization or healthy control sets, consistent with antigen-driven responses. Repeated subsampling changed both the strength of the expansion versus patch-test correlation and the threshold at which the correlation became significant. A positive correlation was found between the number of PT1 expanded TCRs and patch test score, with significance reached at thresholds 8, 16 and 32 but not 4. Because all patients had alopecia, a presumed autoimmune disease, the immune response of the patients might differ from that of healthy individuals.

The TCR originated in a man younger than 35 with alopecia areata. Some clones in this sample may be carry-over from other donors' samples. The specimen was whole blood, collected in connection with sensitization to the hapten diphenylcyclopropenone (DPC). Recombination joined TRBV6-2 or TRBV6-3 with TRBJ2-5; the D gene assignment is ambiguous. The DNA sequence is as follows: TGTGCCAGCAGTTTTCCAAACCTGGATCGCCAAGAGACCCAGTACTTC. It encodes CASSFPNLDRQETQYF.